This T cell receptor beta chain was recorded in a study of T cell repertoires in cytomegalovirus infection. TCRdb reprocessed the reads via MiXCR and lists one record per CDR3 protein. The sample holds around 440,000 distinct CDR3 sequences, 11% seen once. The trim removed 0 bases at V and 6 bases at J, leaving 0 bases unmatched. The CDR3 sequence is 14 residues long. CDR1 is SGHKS, CDR2 YYEKEE, per germline (reference sequence). This receptor was identified in a human donor in good health (CMV status not recorded). Some clones in this sample may be carry-over from other donors' samples. The sequencing sample was made of PBMCs. The V and J genes are TRBV5-5 and TRBJ2-1; 10 bases match TRBD1. CDR3 amino acids: CASSLGDRGNEQFF. The DNA for the CDR3 is TGTGCCAGCAGCTTGGGGGACAGGGGCAATGAGCAGTTCTTC.